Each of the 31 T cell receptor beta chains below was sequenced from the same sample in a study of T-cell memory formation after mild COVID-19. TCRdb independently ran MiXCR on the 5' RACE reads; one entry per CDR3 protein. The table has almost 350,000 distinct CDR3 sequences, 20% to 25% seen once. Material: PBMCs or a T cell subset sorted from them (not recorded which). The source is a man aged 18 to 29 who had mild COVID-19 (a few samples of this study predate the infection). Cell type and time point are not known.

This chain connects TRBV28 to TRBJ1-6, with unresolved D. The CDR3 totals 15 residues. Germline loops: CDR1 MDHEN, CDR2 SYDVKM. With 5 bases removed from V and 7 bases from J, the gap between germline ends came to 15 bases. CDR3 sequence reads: CASSPTDGINSPLHF. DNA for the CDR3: TGTGCCAGCAGTCCCACCGACGGCATCAATTCACCCCTCCACTTT.

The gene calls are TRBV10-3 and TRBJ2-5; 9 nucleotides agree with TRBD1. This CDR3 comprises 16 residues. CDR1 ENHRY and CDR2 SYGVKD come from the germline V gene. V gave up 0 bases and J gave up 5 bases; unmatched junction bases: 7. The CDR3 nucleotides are TGTGCCATCAGTGAGTCGGAGGGGACAGGGCGCGAGACCCAGTACTTC. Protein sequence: CAISESEGTGRETQYF.

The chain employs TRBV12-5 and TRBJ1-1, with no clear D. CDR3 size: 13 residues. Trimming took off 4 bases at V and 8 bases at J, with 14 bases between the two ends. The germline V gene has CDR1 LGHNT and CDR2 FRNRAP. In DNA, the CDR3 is TGTGCTAGTGGTTCGGACCCGACTGTAGAAGCTTTCTTT. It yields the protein CASGSDPTVEAFF.

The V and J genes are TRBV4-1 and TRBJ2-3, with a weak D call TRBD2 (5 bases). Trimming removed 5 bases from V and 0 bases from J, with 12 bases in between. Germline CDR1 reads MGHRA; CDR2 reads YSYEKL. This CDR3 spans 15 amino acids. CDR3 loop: CASSASRVSTDTQYF. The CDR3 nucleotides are TGCGCCAGCAGCGCATCGAGGGTTAGCACAGATACGCAGTATTTT.

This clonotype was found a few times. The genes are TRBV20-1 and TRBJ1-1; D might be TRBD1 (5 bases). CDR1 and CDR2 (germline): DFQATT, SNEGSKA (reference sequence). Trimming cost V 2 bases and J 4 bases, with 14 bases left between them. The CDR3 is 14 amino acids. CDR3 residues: CSARTPGRVTEAFF. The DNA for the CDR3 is TGCAGTGCTAGAACCCCAGGGAGGGTCACTGAAGCTTTCTTT.

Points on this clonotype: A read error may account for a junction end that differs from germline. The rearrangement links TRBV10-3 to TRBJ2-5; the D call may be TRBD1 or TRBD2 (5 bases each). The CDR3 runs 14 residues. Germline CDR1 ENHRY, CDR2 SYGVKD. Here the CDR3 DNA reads TGTGCCAGCAGTCGGGGCTACTCCATGGAGACCCAGTACTTC. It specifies CASSRGYSMETQYF.

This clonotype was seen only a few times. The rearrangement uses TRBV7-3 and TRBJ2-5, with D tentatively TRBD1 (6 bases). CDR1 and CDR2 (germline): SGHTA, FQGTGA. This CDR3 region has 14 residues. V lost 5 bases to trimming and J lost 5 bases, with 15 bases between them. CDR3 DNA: TGTGCCAGCAGCGACCACCCCCAGGGGGAGACCCAGTACTTC. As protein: CASSDHPQGETQYF. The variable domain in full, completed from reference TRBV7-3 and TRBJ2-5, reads GAGVSQTPSNKVTEKGKYVELRCDPISGHTALYWYRQSLGQGPEFLIYFQGTGAADDSGLPNDRFFAVRPEGSVSTLKIQRTERGDSAVYLCASSDHPQGETQYFGPGTRLLVL.

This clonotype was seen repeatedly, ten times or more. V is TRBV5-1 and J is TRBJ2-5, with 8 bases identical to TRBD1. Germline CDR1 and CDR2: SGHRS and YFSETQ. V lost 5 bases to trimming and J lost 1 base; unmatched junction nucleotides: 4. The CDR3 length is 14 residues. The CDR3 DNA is TGCGCCAGCAGATCAACAGGGGGCCAAGAGACCCAGTACTTC. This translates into CASRSTGGQETQYF.

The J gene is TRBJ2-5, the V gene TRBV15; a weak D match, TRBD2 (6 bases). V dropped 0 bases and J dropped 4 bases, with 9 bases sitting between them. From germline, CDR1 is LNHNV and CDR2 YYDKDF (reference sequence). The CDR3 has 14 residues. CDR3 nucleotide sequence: TGTGCCACCAGCAGAGAAGGACTATTAGAGACCCAGTACTTC. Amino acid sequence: CATSREGLLETQYF.

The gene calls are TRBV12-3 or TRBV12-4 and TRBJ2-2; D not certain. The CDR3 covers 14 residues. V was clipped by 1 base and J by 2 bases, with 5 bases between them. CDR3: CASSLVCNTGELFF. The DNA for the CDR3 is TGTGCCAGCAGTTTAGTGTGTAACACCGGGGAGCTGTTTTTT.

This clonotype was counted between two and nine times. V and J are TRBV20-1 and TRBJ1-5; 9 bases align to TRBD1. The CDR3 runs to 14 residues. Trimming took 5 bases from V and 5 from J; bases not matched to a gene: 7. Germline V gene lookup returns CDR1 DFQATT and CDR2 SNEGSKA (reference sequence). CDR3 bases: TGCAGTGCTGGTACAGGGGGCGCAGATCAGCCCCAGCATTTT. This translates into CSAGTGGADQPQHF.

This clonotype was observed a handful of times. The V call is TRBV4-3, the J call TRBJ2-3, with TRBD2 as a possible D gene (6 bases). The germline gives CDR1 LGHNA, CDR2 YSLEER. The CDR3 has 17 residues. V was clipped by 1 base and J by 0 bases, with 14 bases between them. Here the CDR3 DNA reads TGCGCCAGCAGCCAAGGGGCCGGACTACACAGCACAGATACGCAGTATTTT. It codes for CASSQGAGLHSTDTQYF.

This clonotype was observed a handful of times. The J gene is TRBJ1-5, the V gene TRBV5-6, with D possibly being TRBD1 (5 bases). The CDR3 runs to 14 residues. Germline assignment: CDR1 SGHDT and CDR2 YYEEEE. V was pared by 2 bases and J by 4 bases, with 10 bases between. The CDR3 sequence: CASSLRGFNQPQHF. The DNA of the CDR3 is TGTGCCAGCAGCTTACGGGGGTTTAATCAGCCCCAGCATTTT. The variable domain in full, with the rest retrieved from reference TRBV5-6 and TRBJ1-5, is DAGVTQSPTHLIKTRGQQVTLRCSPKSGHDTVSWYQQALGQGPQFIFQYYEEEERQRGNFPDRFSGHQFPNYSSELNVNALLLGDSALYLCASSLRGFNQPQHFGDGTRLSIL.

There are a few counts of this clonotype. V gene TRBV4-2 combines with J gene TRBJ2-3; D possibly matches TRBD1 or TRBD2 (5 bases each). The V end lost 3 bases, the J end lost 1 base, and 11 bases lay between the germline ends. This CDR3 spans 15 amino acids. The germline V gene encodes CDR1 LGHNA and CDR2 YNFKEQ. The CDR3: CASSHGAEGTDTQYF. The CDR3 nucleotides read TGTGCCAGCAGCCACGGGGCGGAAGGCACAGATACGCAGTATTTT.

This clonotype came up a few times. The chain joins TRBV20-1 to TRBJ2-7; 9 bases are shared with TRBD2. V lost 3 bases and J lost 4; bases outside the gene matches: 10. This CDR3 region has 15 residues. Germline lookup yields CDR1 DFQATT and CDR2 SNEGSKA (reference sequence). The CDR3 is CSARRLAGSLYEQYF. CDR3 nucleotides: TGCAGTGCTAGGCGGCTAGCGGGGTCGTTGTACGAGCAGTACTTC.

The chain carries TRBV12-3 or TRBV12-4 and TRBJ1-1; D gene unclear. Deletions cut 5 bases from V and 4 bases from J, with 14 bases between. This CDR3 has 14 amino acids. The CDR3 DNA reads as TGTGCCAGCAGTCATGTGGGTGGCGGCACTGAAGCTTTCTTT. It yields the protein CASSHVGGGTEAFF.

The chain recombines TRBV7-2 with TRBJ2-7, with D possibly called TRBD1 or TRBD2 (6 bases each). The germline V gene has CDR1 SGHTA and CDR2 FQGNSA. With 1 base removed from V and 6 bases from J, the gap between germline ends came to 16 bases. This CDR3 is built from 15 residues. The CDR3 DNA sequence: TGTGCCAGCAGCTTAGTTTGGGGGGCGACATTCGAGCAGTACGTC. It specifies CASSLVWGATFEQYV.

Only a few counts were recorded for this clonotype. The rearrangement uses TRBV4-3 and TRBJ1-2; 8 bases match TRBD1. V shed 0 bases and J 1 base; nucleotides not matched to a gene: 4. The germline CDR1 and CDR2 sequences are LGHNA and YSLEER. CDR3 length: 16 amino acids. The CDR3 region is CASSQDGTGFNYGYTF. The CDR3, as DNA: TGCGCCAGCAGCCAAGATGGGACAGGTTTTAACTATGGCTACACCTTC.

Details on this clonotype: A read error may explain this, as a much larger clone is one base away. The CDR3: CASSSGRSNTEAFF. The DNA for the CDR3 is TGTGCCAGCAGCTCCGGACGGTCGAACACTGAAGCTTTCTTT. The chain is built from TRBV7-6 and TRBJ1-1; D remains ambiguous. V was shortened by 4 bases and J by 1 base, with 10 bases between the two germline ends. This CDR3 is 14 amino acids long. Germline lookup yields CDR1 SGHVS and CDR2 FNYEAQ.

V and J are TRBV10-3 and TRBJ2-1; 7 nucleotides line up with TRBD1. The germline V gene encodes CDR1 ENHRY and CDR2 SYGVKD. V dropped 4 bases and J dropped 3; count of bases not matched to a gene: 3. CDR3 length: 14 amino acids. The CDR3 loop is CAISGRDSYNEQFF. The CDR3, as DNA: TGTGCCATCAGTGGCCGGGACAGCTACAATGAGCAGTTCTTC.

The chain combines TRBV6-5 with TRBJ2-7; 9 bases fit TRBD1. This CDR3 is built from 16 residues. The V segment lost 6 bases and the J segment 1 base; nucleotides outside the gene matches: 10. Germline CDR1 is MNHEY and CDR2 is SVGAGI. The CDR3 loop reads CASSHTGTGMSYEQYF. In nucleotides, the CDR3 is TGTGCCAGCAGCCATACTGGGACAGGGATGTCCTACGAGCAGTACTTC.

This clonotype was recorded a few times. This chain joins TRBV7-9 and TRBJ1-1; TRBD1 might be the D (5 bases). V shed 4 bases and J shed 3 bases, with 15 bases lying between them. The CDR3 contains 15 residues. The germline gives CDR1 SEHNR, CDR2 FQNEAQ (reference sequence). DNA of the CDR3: TGTGCCAGCAGCTCCGCGGGGCCCGGGGACACTGAAGCTTTCTTT. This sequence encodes CASSSAGPGDTEAFF.

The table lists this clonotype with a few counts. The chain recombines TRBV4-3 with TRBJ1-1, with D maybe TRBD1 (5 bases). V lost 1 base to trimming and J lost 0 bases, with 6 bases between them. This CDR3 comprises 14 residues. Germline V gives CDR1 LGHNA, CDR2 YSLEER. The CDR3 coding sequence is TGCGCCAGCAGCCAAGGAGGGGTGAACACTGAAGCTTTCTTT. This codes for CASSQGGVNTEAFF.

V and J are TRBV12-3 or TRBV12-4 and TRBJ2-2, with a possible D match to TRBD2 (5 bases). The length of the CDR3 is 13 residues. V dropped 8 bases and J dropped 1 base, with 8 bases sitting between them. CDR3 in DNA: TGTGCCAGCCGAGGGCAGAACACCGGGGAGCTGTTTTTT. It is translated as CASRGQNTGELFF.

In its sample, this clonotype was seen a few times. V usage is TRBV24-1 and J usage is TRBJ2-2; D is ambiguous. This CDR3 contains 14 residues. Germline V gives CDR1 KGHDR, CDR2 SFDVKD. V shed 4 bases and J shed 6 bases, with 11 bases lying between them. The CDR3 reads CATSEQDLPGELFF. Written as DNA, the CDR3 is TGTGCCACCAGTGAGCAAGATTTGCCCGGGGAGCTGTTTTTT.

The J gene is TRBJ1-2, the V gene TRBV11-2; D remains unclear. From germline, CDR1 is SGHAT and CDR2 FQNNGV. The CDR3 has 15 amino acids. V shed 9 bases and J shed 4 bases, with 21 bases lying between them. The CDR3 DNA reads TGTGCCAGAAGCCCCGGGATGGAGGAAACCTATGGCTACACCTTC. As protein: CARSPGMEETYGYTF.

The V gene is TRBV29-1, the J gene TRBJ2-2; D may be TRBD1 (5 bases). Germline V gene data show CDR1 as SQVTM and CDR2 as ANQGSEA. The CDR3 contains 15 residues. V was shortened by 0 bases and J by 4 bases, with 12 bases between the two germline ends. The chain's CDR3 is CSVEDPGKGTGELFF. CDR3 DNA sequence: TGCAGCGTTGAAGATCCAGGGAAGGGCACCGGGGAGCTGTTTTTT.

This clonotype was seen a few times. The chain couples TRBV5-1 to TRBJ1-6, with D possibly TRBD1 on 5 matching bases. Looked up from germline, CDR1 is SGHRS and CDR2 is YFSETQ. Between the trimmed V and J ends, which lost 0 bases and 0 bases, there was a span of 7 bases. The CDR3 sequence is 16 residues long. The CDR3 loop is CASSLAGSSYNSPLHF. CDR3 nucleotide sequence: TGCGCCAGCAGCTTGGCAGGGAGCTCCTATAATTCACCCCTCCACTTT. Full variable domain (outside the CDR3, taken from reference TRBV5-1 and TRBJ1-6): KAGVTQTPRYLIKTRGQQVTLSCSPISGHRSVSWYQQTPGQGLQFLFEYFSETQRNKGNFPGRFSGRQFSNSRSEMNVSTLELGDSALYLCASSLAGSSYNSPLHFGNGTRLTVT.

For the CDR3, the DNA is TGTGCCAGCAGCTCGGGGGGGACAGTTGGTGAAAAACTGTTTTTT. This sequence encodes CASSSGGTVGEKLFF. The chain combines TRBV7-9 with TRBJ1-4, with 7 bases that match TRBD1. Germline V gives CDR1 SEHNR, CDR2 FQNEAQ (reference sequence). V was clipped by 4 bases and J by 7 bases; unmatched bases: 9. The length of the CDR3 is 15 residues.

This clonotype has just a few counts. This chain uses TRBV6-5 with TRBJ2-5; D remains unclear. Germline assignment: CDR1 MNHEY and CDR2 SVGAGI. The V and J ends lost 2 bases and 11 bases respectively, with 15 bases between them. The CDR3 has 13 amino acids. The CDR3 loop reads CASSYNGDLFQYF. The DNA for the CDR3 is TGTGCCAGCAGTTACAATGGGGATCTTTTTCAGTACTTC.

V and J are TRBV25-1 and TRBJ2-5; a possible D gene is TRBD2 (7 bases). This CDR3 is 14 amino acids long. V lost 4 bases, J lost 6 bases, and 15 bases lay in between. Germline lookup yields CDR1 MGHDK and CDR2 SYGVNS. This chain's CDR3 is CASSALAGAKTQYF. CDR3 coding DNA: TGTGCCAGCAGTGCCTTGGCGGGGGCAAAGACCCAGTACTTC.